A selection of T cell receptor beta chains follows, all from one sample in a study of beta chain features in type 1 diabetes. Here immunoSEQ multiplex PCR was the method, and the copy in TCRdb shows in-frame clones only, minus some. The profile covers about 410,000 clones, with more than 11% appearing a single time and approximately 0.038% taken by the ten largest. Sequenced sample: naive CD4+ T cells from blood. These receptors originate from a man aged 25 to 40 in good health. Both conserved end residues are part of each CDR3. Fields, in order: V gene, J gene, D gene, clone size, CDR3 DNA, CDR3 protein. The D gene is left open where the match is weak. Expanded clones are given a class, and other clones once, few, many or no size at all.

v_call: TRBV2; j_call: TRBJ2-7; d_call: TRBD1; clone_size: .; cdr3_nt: TGTGCCAGCAACCAGGACAGGGGGCCCAGCGAGCAGTACTTC; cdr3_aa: CASNQDRGPSEQYF
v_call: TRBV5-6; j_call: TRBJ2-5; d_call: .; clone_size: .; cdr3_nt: TGTGCCAGCAGCTTGAGGCAGGGGCTCGAGACCCAGTACTTC; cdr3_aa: CASSLRQGLETQYF
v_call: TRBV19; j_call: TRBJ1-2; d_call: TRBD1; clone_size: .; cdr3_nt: TGTGCCAGTAGTAGCCAGCCCGGGACAGGGAGCGGCTACACCTTC; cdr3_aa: CASSSQPGTGSGYTF
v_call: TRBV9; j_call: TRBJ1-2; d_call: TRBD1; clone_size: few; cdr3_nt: TGTGCCAGCAGCGTAGGAGATGACAGGGGGCGATCCCCCACCTTC; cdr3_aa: CASSVGDDRGRSPTF
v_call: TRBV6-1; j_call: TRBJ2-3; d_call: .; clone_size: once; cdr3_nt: TGTGCCAGCAGTTCGACTAGACCCACAGATACGCAGTATTTT; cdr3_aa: CASSSTRPTDTQYF
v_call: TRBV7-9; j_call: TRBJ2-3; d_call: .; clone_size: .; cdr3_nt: TGTGCCAGCAGCTTCAACAGGGGCACAGATACGCAGTATTTT; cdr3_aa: CASSFNRGTDTQYF
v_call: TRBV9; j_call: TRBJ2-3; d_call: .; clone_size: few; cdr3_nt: TGTGCCAGCAGCGCGAGGACTAGCACAGATACGCAGTATTTT; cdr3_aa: CASSARTSTDTQYF
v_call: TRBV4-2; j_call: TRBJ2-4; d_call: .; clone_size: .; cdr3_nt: TGTGCCAGCAGCCAAGACGGACTAGCCAAAAACATTCAGTACTTC; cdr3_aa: CASSQDGLAKNIQYF
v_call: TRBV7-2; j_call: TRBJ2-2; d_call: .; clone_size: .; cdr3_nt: TGTGCCAGCAGCTTGGGGGTACGGGAGCTGTTTTTT; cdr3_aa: CASSLGVRELFF
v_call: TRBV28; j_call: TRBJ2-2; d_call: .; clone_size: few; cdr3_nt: TGTGCCAGCAGCCTCTCAACCGGGGAGCTGTTTTTT; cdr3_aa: CASSLSTGELFF
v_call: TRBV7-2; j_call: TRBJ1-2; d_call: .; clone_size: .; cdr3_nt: TGTGCCAGCAGCTCCGCGGACAGAAGGGGCTACACCTTC; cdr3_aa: CASSSADRRGYTF
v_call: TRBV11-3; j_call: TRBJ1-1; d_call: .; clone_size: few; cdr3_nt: TGTGCCAGCACCAGCTCGGGTGAAGCTTTCTTT; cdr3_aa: CASTSSGEAFF
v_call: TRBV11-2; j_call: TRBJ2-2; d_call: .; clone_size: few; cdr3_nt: TGTGCCAGCAGCTTAATTGTGAGGGCTTGGACCGGGGAGCTGTTTTTT; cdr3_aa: CASSLIVRAWTGELFF
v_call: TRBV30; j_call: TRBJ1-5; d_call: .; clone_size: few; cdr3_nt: TGTGCCTGGAGACATCAGGGCCCCCAGCATTTT; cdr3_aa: CAWRHQGPQHF
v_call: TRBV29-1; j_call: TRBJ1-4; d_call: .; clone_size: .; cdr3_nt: TGCAGCGTTCTCATCTTATTAGGTGAAAAACTGTTTTTT; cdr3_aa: CSVLILLGEKLFF
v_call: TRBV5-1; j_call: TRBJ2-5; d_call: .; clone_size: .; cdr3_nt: TGCGCCAGCAGCTTGTACGGACAAGAGACCCAGTACTTC; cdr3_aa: CASSLYGQETQYF
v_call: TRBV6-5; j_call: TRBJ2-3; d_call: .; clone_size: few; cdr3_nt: TGTGCCACCAGGGCGGTTGCCACAGATACGCAGTATTTT; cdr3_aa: CATRAVATDTQYF
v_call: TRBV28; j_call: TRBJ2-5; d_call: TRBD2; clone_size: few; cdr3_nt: TGTGCCAGCAGTCACGTACAGCGGGGCGAACAAGAGACCCAGTACTTC; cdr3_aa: CASSHVQRGEQETQYF
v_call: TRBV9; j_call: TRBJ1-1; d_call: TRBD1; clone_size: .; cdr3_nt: TGTGCCAGCAGCCTCTCGGGACAGGGGCTGAACACTGAAGCTTTCTTT; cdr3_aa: CASSLSGQGLNTEAFF
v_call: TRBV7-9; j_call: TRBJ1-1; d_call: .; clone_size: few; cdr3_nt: TGTGCCAGCAGCCGATCTGGGACGGAGAACACTGAAGCTTTCTTT; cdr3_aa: CASSRSGTENTEAFF
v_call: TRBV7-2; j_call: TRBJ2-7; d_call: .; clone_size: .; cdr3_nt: TGTGCCAGCAGCTCCAACCCCTCCGGGGGTAGGTACGAGCAGTACTTC; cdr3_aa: CASSSNPSGGRYEQYF
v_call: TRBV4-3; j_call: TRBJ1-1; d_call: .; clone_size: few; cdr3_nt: TGCGCCAGCAGCGGAGACAGGTACACTGAAGCTTTCTTT; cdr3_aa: CASSGDRYTEAFF
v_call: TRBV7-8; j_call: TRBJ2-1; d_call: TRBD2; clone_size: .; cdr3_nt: TGTGCCAGCAAGAAGGAGGCCGGCGGGAGCTACAATGAGCAGTTCTTC; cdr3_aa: CASKKEAGGSYNEQFF
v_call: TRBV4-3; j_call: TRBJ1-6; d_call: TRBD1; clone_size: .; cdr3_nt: TGCGCCAGCAGCCAAGATCGCCCACAGGGGACCTATAATTCACCCCTCCACTTT; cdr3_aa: CASSQDRPQGTYNSPLHF
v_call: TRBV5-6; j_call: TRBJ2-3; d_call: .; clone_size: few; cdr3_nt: TGTGCCAGCAGCTTGCCTCCACCGGCCGCGCAGTATTTT; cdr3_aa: CASSLPPPAAQYF
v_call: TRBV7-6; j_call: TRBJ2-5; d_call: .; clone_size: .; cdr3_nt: TGTGCCAGCAGCTTAGTACCTGGACATCAGGTCGGGGAGACCCAGTACTTC; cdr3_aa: CASSLVPGHQVGETQYF
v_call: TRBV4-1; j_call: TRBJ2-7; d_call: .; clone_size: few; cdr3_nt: TGCGCCAGCAGCCAAGTTCCGGGGCTGGGGGTCCACGAGCAGTACTTC; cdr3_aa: CASSQVPGLGVHEQYF
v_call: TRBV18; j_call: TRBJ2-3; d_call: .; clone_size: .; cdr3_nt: TGTGCCAGCTCACCACGTAGAGCAGATACGCAGTATTTT; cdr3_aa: CASSPRRADTQYF
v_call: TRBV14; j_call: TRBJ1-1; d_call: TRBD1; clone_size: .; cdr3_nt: TGTGCCAGCAGCCTGGGACAGGTTGAAGCTTTCTTT; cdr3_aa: CASSLGQVEAFF
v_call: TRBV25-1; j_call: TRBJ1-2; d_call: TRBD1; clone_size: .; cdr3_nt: TGTGCCAGCAGTGACCCGGACAGGGACTATGGCTACACCTTC; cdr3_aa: CASSDPDRDYGYTF
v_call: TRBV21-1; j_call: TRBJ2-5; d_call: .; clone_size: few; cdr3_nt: TGTGCCAGCAGCAAAAGACCCCTCGAGACCCAGTACTTC; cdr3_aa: CASSKRPLETQYF
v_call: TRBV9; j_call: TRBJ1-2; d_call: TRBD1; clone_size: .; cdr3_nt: TGTGCCAGCAGCGTAGGGACAGGCATCTATGGCTACACCTTC; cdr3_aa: CASSVGTGIYGYTF
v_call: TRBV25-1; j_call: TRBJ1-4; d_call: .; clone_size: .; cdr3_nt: TGTGCCAGCAGTGACCCAGCCGGGCTGGAAAAACTGTTTTTT; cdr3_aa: CASSDPAGLEKLFF
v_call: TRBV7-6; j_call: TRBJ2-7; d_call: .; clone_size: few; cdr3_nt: TGTGCCAGCAGCTCATCCGCGGGTGCCGAGCAGTACTTC; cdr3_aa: CASSSSAGAEQYF
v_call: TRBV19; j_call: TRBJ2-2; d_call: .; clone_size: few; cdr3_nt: TGTGCCAGTAGAAGGAGGGGTATGCTCGGGGAGCTGTTTTTT; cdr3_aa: CASRRRGMLGELFF
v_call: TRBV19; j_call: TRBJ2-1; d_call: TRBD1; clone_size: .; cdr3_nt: TGTGCCAGTATCGGGACAGCCTACAATGAGCAGTTCTTC; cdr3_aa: CASIGTAYNEQFF
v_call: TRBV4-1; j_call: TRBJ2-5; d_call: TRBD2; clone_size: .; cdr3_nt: TGCGCCAGCAGCCAAGGGACTAGCGGGGGTTACCAAGAGACCCAGTACTTC; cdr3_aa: CASSQGTSGGYQETQYF
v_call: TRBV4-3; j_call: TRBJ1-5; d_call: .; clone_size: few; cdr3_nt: TGCGCCAGCAGCCAAGATAGGGCAGAGAATCAGCCCCAGCATTTT; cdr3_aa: CASSQDRAENQPQHF
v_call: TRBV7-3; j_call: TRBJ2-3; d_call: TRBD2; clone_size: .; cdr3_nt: TGTGCCAGCAGCTTACTTCCTAGCGGGAGGGACACAGATACGCAGTATTTT; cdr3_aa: CASSLLPSGRDTDTQYF
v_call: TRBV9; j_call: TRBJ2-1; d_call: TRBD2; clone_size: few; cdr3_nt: TGTGCCAGCAGCGAATTAGCGGGATCCGTCGGCGAGCAGTTCTTC; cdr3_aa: CASSELAGSVGEQFF
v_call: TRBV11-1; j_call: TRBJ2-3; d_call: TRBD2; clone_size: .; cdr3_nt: TGTGCCAGCCAGCTCGGGAGGGCCAGTGATACGCAGTATTTT; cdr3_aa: CASQLGRASDTQYF
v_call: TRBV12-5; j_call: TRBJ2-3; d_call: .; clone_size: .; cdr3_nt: TGTGCTAGTGGCAGGTTCACAGATACGCAGTATTTT; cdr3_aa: CASGRFTDTQYF